This entry concerns a single T cell receptor beta chain. Its antigen is not known. The junction departs from germline at one end; a sequencing error may be responsible. The sample originates from a study of radiation and T cells in renal cell carcinoma. Study results and caveats: Pretreatment tumor biopsies were lacking, so baseline clonotypes are unknown. Top tumor clonotypes rose in blood 2 weeks post-radiation, then contracted.

This CDR3 has 11 amino acids. The germline V gene has CDR1 MNHEY and CDR2 SVGAGI. The time point is: baseline pretreatment blood. This sample's treatment: 15 Gy SBRT to primary tumor, nephrectomy 4 weeks later. After SBRT, blood was collected at 2 and 4 weeks, plus baseline. The tumor was a clear cell renal cell carcinoma. Sequencing was performed with immunoSEQ multiplex PCR; in TCRdb, only in-frame clones are kept and a portion is missing. The profile shows about 49,000 clones, 83% of them singletons. The material sequenced was blood, taken from a patient whose treatment included radiotherapy and nephrectomy. This sequence joins TRBV6-5 and TRBJ2-7; no firm D call. The sequence derives from a woman in her 70s with renal cell carcinoma. The CDR3 loop is CASSSLTELYF. CDR3 coding DNA: TGTGCCAGCAGTTCCCTAACAGAGCTGTACTTC.